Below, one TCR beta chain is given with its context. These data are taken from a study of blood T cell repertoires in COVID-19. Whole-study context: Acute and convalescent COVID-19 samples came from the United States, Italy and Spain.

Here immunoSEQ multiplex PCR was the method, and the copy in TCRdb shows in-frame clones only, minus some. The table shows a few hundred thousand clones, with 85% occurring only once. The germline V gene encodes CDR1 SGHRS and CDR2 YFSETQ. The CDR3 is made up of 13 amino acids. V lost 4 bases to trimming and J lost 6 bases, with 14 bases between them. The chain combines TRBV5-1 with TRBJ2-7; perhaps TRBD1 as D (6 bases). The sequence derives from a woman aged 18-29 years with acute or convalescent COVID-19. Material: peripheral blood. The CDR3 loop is CASSQQGFSEQYF. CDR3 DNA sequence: TGCGCCAGCAGCCAACAGGGATTCTCCGAGCAGTACTTC.